This T cell receptor beta chain comes out of a study of post-analysis software for immune sequencing data. The V and J ends lost 10 bases and 1 base respectively, with 11 bases between them. Per germline, CDR1 ENHRY and CDR2 SYGVKD. The CDR3 contains 12 residues. Study outcomes and limitations: The normalized Chao1 diversity of multiple sclerosis patients was significantly lower than that of controls. Higher frequency in patients than in controls was seen for roughly five TRBV segments, with TRBV5-6, TRBV5-1 and TRBV20-1 among them.

On this clonotype itself: The antigen is not known.

Each TCR beta cDNA library carried unique molecular identifiers. One entry per CDR3 protein results from TCRdb running MiXCR on the PCR reads. The table has roughly 600,000 distinct CDR3 sequences, about 40% seen once. The TCR originated in a girl aged 5-17 years with multiple sclerosis. The rearrangement links TRBV10-3 to TRBJ2-7, with a possible D match to TRBD2 (6 bases). The source material was blood. The CDR3 DNA is TGTGCCACGGGACTCGTATCCTACGAGCAGTACTTC. Amino acids: CATGLVSYEQYF.